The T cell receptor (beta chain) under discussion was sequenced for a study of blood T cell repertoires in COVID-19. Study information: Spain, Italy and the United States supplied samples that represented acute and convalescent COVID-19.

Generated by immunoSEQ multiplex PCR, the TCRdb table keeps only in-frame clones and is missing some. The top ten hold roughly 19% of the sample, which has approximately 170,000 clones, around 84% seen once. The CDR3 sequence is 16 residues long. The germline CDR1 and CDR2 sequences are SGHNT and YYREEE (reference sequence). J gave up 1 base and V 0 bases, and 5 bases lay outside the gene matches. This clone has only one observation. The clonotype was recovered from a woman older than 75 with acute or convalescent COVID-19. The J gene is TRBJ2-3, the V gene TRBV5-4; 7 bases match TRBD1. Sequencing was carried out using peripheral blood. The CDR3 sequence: CASSLVRDSRTDTQYF. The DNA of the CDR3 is TGTGCCAGCAGCTTGGTCCGGGACAGCCGCACAGATACGCAGTATTTT.